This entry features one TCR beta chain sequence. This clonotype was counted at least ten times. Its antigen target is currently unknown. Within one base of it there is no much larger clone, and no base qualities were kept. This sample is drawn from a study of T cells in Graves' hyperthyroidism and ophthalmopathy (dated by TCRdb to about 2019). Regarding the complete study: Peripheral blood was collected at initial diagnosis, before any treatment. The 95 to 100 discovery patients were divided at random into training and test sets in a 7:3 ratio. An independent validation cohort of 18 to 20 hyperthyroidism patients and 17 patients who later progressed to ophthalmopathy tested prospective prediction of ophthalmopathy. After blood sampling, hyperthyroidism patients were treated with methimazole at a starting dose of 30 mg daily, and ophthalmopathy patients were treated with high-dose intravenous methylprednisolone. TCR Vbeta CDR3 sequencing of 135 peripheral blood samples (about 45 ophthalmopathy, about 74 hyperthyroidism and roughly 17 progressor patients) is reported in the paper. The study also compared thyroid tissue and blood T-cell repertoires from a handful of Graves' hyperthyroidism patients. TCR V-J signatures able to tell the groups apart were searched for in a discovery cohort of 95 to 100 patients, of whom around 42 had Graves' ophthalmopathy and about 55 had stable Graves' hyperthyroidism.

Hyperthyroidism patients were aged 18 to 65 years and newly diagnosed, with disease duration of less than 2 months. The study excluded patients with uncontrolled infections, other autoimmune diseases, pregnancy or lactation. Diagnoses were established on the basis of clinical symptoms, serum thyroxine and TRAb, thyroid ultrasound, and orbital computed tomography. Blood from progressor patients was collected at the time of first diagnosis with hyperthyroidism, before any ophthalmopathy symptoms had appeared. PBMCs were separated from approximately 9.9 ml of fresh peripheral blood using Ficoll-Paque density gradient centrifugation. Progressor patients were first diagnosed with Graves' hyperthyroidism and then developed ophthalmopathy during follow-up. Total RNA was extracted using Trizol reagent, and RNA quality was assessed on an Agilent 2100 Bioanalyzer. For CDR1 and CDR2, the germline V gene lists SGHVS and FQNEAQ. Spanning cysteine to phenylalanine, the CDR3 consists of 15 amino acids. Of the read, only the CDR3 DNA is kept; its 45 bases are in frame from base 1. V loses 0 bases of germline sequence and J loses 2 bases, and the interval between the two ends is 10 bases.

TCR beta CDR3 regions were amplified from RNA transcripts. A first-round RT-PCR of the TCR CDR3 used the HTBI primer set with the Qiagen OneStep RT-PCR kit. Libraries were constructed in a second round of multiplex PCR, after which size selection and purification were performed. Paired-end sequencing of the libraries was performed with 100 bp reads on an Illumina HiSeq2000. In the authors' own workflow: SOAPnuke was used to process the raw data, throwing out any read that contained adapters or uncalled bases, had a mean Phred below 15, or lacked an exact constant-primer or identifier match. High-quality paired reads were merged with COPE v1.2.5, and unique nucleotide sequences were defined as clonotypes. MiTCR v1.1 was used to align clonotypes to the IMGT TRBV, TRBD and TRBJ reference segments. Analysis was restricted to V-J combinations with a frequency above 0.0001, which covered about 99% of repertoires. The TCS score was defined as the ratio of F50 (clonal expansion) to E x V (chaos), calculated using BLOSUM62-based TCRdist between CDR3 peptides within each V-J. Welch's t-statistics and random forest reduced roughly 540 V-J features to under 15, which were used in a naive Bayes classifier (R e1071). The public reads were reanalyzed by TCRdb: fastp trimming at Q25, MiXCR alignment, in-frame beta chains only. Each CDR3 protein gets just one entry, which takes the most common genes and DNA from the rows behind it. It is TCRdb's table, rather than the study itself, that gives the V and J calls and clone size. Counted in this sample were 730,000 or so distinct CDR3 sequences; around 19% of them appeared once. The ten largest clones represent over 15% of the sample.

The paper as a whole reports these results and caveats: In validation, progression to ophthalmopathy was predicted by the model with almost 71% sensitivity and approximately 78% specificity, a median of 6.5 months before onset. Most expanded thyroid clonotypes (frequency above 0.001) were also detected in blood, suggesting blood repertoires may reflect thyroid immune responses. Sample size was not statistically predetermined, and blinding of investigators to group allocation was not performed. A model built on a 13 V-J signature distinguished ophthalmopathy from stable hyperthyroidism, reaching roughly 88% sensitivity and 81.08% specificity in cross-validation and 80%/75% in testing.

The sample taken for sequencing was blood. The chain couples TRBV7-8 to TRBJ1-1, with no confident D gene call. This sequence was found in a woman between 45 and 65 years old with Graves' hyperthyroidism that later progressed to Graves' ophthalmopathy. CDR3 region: CASSLAFGRNTEAFF. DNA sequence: TGTGCCAGCAGCTTAGCGTTTGGAAGAAACACTGAAGCTTTCTTT. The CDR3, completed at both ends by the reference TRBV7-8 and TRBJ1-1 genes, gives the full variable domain GAGVSQSPRYKVAKRGQDVALRCDPISGHVSLFWYQQALGQGPEFLTYFQNEAQLDKSGLPSDRFFAERPEGSVSTLKIQRTQQEDSAVYLCASSLAFGRNTEAFFGQGTRLTVV.